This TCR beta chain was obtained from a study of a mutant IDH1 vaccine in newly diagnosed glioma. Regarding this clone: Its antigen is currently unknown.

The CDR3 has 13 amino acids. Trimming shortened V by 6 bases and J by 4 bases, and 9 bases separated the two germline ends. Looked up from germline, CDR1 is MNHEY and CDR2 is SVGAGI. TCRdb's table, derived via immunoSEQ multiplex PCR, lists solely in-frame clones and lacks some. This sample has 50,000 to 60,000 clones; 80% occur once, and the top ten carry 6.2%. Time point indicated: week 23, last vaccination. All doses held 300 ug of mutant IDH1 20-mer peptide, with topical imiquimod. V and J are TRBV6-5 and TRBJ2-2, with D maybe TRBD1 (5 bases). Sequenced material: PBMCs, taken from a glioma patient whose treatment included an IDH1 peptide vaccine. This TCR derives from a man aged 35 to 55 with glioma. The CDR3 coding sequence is TGTGCCAGCAGCTACACAGGCACCGGGGAGCTGTTTTTT. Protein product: CASSYTGTGELFF.